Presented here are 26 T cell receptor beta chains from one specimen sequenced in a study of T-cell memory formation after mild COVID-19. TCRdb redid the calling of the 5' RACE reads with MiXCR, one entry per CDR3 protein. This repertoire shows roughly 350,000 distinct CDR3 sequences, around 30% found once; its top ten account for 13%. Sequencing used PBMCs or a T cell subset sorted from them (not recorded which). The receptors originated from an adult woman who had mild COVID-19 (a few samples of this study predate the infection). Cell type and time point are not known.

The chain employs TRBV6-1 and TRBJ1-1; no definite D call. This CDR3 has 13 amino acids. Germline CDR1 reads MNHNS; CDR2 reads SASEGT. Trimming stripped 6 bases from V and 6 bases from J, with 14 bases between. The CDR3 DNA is TGTGCCAGCAGGACGGACGGGATCGCTGAAGCTTTCTTT. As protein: CASRTDGIAEAFF.

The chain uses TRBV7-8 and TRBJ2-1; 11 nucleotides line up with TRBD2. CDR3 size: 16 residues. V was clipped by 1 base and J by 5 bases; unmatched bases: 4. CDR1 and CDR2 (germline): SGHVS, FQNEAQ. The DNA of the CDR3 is TGTGCCAGCAGCTTAGGTCAACTAGCGGGAGACAATGAGCAGTTCTTC. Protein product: CASSLGQLAGDNEQFF.

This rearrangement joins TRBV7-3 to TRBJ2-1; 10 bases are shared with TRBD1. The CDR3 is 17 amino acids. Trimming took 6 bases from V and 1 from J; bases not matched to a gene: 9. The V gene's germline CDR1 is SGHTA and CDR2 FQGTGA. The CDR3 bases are TGTGCCAGCAGTAAGACAGGGGGCGCGGGGTCCTACAATGAGCAGTTCTTC. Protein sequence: CASSKTGGAGSYNEQFF.

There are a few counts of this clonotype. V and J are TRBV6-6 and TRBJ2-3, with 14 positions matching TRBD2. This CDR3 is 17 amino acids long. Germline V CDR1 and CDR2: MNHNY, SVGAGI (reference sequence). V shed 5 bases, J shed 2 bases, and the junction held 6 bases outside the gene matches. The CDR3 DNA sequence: TGTGCCAGCAGTCCCCTGGGACTAGCGGGAGACACAGATACGCAGTATTTT. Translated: CASSPLGLAGDTDTQYF.

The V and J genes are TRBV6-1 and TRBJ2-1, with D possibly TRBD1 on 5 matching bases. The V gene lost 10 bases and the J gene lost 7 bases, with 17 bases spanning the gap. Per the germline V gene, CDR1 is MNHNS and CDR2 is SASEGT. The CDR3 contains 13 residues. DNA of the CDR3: TGTGCCAACACGACCCAGGGCACGAATGAGCAGTTCTTC. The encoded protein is CANTTQGTNEQFF.

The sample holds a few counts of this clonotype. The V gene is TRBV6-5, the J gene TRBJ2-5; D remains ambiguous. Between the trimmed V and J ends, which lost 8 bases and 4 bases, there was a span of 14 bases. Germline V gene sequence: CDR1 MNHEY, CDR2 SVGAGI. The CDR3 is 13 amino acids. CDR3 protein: CASGEQLGETQYF. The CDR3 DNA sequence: TGTGCCAGCGGAGAACAGCTAGGAGAGACCCAGTACTTC.

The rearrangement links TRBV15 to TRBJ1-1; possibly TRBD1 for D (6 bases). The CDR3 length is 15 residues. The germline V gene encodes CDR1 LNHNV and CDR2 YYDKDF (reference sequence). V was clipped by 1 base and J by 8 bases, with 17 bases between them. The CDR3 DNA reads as TGTGCCACCAGCAGAGCCGGTGACAGGACCGGGGAAGCTTTCTTT. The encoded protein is CATSRAGDRTGEAFF.

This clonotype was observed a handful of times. The chain's CDR3 is CSRRGGTEAFF. The CDR3, as DNA: TGCAGCCGAAGGGGAGGCACTGAAGCTTTCTTT. The V call is TRBV20-1, the J call TRBJ1-1, with a possible D match to TRBD1 (5 bases). The CDR3 length is 11 residues. The germline gives CDR1 DFQATT, CDR2 SNEGSKA (reference sequence).

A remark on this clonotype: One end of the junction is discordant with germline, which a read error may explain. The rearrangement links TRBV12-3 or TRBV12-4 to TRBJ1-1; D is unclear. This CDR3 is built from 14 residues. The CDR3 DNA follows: TGCGCCAGCAGCTTGGGCACGGGATACACTGAAGCTTTCTTT. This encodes CASSLGTGYTEAFF.

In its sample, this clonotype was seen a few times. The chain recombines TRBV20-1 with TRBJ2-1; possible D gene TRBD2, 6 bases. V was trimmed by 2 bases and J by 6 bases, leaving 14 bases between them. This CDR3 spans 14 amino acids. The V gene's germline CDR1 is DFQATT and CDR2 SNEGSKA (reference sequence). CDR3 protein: CSARFGSGANEQFF. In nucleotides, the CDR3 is TGCAGTGCTAGATTCGGTAGCGGTGCCAATGAGCAGTTCTTC.

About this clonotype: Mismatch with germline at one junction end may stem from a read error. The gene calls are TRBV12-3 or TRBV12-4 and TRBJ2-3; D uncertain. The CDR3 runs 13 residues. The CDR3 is CDSSPRSADTQYF. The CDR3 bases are TGTGACAGCAGTCCCCGCTCCGCTGATACGCAGTATTTT.

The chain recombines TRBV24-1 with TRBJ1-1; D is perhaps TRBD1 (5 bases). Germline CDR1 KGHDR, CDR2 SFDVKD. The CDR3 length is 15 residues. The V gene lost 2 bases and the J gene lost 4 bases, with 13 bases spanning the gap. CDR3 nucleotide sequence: TGTGCCACCAGTGATTCTCGCAGGGCCGTCACTGAAGCTTTCTTT. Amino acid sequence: CATSDSRRAVTEAFF.

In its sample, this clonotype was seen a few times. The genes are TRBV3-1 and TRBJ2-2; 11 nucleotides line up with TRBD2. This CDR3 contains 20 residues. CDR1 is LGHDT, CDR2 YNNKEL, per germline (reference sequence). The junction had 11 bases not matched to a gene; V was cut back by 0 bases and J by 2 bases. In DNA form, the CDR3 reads TGTGCCAGCAGCCAAGATGGCCTAGCGGGGGGCCCACATAACACCGGGGAGCTGTTTTTT. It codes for CASSQDGLAGGPHNTGELFF.

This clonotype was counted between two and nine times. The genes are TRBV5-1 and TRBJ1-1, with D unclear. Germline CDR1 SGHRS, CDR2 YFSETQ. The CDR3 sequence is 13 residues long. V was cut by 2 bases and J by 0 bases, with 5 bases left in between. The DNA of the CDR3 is TGCGCCAGCAGCTTTAGCATGAACACTGAAGCTTTCTTT. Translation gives CASSFSMNTEAFF.

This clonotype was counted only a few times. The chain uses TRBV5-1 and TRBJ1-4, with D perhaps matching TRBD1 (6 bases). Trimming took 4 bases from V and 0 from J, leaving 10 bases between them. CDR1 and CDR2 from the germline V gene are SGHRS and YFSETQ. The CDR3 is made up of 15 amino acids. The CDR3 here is CASSEGQPTNEKLFF. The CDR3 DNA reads TGCGCCAGCAGCGAAGGACAGCCAACTAATGAAAAACTGTTTTTT.

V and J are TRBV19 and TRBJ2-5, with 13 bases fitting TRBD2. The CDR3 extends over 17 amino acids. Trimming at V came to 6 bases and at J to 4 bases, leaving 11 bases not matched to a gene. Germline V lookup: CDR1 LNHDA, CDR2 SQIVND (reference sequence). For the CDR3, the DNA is TGTGCCAGTAGCCCTCGGACTAGCGGGAGTGGGGGAGAGACCCAGTACTTC. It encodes CASSPRTSGSGGETQYF.

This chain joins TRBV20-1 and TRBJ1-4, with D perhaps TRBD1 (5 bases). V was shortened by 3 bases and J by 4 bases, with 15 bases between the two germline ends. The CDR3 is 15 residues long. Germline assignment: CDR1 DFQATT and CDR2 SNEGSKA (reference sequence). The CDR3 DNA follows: TGCAGTGCTAGTGAACCGGGACCGATTAATGAAAAACTGTTTTTT. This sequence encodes CSASEPGPINEKLFF.

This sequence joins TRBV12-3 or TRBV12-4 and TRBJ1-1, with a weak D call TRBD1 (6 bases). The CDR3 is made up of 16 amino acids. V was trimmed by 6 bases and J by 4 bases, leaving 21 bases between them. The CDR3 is CASRRGAGQGTTEAFF. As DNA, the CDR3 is TGTGCCAGCAGACGGGGGGCAGGGCAGGGGACCACTGAAGCTTTCTTT.

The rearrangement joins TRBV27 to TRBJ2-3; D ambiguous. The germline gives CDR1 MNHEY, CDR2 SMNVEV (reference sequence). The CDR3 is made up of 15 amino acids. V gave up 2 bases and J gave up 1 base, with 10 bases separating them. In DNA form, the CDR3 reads TGTGCCAGCAGTTTAACACAGTCCGGCACAGATACGCAGTATTTT. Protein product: CASSLTQSGTDTQYF.

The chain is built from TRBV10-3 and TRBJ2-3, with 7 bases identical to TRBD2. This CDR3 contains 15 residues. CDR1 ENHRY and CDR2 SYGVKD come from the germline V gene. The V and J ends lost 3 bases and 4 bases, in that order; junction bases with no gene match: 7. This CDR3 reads CAISEIGGRADTQYF. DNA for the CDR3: TGTGCCATCAGTGAAATAGGAGGGAGGGCAGATACGCAGTATTTT.

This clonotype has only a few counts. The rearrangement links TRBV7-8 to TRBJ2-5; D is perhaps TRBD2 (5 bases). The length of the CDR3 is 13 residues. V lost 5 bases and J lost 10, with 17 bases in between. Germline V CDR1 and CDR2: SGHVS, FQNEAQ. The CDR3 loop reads CASSAGESEGQYF. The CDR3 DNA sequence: TGTGCCAGCAGCGCCGGTGAGAGCGAGGGCCAGTACTTC.

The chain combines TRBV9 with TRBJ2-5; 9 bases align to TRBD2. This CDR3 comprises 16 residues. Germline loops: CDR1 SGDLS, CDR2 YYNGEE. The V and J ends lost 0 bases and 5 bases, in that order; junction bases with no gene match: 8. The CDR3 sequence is CASSVGGLARTETQYF. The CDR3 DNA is TGTGCCAGCAGCGTAGGGGGACTAGCTAGGACGGAGACCCAGTACTTC.

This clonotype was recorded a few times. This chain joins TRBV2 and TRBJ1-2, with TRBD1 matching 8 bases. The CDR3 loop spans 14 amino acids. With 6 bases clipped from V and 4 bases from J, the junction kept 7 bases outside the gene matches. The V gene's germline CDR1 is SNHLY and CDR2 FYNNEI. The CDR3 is CASRRTGRPYGYTF. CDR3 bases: TGTGCCAGCAGGCGGACAGGGAGGCCCTATGGCTACACCTTC.

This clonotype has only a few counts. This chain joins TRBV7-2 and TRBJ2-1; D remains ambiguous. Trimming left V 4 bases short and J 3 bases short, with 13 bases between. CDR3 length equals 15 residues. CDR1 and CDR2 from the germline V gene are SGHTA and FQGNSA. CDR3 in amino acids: CASSSSFGFYNEQFF. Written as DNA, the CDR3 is TGTGCCAGCAGCTCAAGCTTCGGCTTCTACAATGAGCAGTTCTTC.

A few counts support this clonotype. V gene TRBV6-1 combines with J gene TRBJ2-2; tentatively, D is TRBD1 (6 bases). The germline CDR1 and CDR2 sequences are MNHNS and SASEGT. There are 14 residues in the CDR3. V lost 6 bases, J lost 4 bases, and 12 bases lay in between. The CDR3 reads CASRLGGSTGELFF. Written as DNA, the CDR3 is TGTGCCAGCAGGCTAGGGGGAAGCACCGGGGAGCTGTTTTTT.

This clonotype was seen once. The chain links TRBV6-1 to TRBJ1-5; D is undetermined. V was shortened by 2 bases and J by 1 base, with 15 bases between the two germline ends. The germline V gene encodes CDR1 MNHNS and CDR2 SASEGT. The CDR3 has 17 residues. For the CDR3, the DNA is TGTGCCAGCAGTGAATGGGGTCAGCTCGCGAGCAATCAGCCCCAGCATTTT. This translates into CASSEWGQLASNQPQHF.